This TCR beta chain was documented in a study of cytomegalovirus exposure and HLA in healthy donors. Use of 60 Vbeta and 13 Jbeta primers characterized the PCR. Here immunoSEQ multiplex PCR was the method, and the copy in TCRdb shows in-frame clones only, minus some. The profile shows some 170,000 clones, approximately 80% of them singletons. Trimming took 7 bases from V and 3 from J; bases not matched to a gene: 14. The CDR3 sequence is 17 residues long. Germline assignment: CDR1 LNHDA and CDR2 SQIVND (reference sequence). This clone was picked up one time. Despite likely unrecorded immune exposures, the donors were nominally healthy at the time of sampling.

The gene calls are TRBV19 and TRBJ2-2; TRBD1 matches at 7 bases. The source material was PBMCs. This sequence originates from a woman aged 30 to 39 in good health and CMV-seropositive. The CDR3 sequence is CASNPLPGDSHTGELFF. In DNA form, the CDR3 reads TGTGCCAGTAACCCTCTCCCAGGGGACAGTCACACCGGGGAGCTGTTTTTT.